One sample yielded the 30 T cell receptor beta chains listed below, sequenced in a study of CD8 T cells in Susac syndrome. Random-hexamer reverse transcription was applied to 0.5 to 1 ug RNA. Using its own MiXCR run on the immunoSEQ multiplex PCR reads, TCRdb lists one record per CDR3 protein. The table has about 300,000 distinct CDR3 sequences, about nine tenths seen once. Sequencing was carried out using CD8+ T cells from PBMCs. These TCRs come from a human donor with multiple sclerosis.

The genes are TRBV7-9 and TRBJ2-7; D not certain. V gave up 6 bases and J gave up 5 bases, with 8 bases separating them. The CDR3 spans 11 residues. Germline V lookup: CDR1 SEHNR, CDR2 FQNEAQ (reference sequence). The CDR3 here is CASRNFDEQYF. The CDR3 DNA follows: TGTGCCAGCAGAAACTTCGACGAGCAGTACTTC.

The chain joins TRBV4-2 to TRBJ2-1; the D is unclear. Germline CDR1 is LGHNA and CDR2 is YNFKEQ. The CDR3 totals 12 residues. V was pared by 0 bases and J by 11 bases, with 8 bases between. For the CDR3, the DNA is TGTGCCAGCAGCCAAGAAGGACCCCAGCAGTTCTTC. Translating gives CASSQEGPQQFF.

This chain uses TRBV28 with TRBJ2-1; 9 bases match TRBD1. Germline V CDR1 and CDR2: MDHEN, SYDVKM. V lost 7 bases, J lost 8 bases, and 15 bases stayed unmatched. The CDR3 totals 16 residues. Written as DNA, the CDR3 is TGTGCCAGCATCCCCCACTCGGACAGGGGCAGGGATGAGCAGTTCTTC. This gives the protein CASIPHSDRGRDEQFF.

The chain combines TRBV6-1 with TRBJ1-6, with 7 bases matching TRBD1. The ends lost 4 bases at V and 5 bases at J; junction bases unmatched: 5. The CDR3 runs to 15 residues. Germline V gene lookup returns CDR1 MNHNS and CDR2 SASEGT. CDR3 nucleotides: TGTGCCAGCAGTGCCGGGACAGAAGATAATTCACCCCTCCACTTT. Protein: CASSAGTEDNSPLHF.

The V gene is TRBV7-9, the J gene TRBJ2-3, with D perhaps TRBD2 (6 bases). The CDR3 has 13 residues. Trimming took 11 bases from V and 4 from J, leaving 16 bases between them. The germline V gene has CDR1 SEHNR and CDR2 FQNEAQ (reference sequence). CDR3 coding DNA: TGTGCCTCTCATCCCCCGGGGGCAGATACGCAGTATTTT. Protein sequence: CASHPPGADTQYF.

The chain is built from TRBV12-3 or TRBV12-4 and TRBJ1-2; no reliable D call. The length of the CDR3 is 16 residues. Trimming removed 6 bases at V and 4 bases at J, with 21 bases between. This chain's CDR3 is CASSLRAVKVSYGYTF. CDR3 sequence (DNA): TGTGCCAGCAGCCTTAGAGCAGTCAAAGTGAGCTATGGCTACACCTTC.

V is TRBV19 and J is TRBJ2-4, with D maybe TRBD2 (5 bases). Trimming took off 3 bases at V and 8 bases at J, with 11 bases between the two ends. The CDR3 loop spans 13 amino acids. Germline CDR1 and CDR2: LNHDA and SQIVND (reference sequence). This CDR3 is CASSIHGMDIQYF. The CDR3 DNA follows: TGTGCCAGTAGTATTCACGGGATGGACATTCAGTACTTC. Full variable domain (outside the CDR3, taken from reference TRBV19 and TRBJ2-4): DGGITQSPKYLFRKEGQNVTLSCEQNLNHDAMYWYRQDPGQGLRLIYYSQIVNDFQKGDIAEGYSVSREKKESFPLTVTSAQKNPTAFYLCASSIHGMDIQYFGAGTRLSVL.

The CDR3 sequence: CASSQDLVTGDEREQFF. Written as DNA, the CDR3 is TGCGCCAGCAGCCAAGATCTAGTTACGGGGGACGAGCGGGAGCAGTTCTTC. The chain has TRBV4-3 and TRBJ2-1; possible D gene TRBD2, 6 bases. This CDR3 has 17 residues. Looked up from germline, CDR1 is LGHNA and CDR2 is YSLEER. Trimming cost V 0 bases and J 10 bases, with 22 bases left between them.

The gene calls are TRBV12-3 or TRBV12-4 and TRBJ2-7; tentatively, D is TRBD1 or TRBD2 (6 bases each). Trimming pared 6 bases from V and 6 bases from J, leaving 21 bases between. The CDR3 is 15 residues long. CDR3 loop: CASSHFTGRMSEQYF. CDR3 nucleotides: TGTGCCAGCAGCCATTTCACAGGGAGGATGAGCGAGCAGTACTTC.

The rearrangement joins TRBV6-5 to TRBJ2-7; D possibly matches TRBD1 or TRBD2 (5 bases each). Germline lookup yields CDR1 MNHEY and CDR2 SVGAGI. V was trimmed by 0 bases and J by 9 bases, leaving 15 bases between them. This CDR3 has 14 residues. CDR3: CASSYSEGPRGQYF. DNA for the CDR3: TGTGCCAGCAGTTACTCAGAGGGACCCCGGGGGCAGTACTTC.

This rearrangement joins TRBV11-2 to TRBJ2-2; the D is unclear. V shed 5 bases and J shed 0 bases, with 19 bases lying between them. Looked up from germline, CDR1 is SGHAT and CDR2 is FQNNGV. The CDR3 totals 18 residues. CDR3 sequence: CASSALIVGPANTGELFF. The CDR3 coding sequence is TGTGCCAGCAGCGCCCTCATTGTCGGACCCGCGAACACCGGGGAGCTGTTTTTT.

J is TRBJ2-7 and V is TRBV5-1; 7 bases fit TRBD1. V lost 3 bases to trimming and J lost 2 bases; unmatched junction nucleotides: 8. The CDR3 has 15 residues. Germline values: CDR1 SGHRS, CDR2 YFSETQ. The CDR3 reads CASSWGQGVTYEQYF. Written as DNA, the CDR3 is TGCGCCAGCAGCTGGGGGCAGGGGGTGACCTACGAGCAGTACTTC.

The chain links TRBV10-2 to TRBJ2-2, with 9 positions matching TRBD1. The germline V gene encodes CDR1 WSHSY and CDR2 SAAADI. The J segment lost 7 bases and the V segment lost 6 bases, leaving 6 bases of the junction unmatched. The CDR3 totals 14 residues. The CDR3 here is CASRQGALIGELFF. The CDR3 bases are TGCGCCAGCAGACAGGGGGCCCTTATCGGGGAGCTGTTTTTT.

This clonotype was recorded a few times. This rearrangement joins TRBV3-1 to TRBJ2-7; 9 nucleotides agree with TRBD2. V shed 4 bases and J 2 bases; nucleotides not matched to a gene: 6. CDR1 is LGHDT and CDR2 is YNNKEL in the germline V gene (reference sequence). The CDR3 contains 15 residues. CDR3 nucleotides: TGTGCCAGCAGCCTGTTCGGCGGGAGGGCCTACGAGCAGTACTTC. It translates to CASSLFGGRAYEQYF.

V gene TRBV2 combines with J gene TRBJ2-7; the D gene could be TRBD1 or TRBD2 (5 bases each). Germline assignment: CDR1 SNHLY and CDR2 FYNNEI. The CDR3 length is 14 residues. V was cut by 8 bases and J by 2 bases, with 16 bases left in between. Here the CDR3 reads CASGTQTDTYEQYF. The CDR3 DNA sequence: TGTGCCAGCGGGACCCAGACAGACACCTACGAGCAGTACTTC. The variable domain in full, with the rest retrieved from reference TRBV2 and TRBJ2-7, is EPEVTQTPSHQVTQMGQEVILRCVPISNHLYFYWYRQILGQKVEFLVSFYNNEISEKSEIFDDQFSVERPDGSNFTLKIRSTKLEDSAMYFCASGTQTDTYEQYFGPGTRLTVT.

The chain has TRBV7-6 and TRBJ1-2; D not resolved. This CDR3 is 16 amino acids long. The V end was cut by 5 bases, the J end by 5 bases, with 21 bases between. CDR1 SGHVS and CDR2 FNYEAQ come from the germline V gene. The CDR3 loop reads CASSPLPGGVGYGYTF. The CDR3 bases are TGTGCCAGCAGCCCCTTACCGGGCGGGGTAGGGTATGGCTACACCTTC. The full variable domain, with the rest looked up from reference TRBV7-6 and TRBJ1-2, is GAGVSQSPRYKVTKRGQDVALRCDPISGHVSLYWYRQALGQGPEFLTYFNYEAQQDKSGLPNDRFSAERPEGSISTLTIQRTEQRDSAMYRCASSPLPGGVGYGYTFGSGTRLTVV.

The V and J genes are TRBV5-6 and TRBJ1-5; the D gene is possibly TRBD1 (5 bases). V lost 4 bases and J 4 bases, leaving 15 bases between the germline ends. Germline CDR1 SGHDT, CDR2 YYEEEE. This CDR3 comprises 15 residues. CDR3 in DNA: TGTGCCAGCAGCCTACATGGGGGACTTAATCAGCCCCAGCATTTT. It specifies CASSLHGGLNQPQHF.

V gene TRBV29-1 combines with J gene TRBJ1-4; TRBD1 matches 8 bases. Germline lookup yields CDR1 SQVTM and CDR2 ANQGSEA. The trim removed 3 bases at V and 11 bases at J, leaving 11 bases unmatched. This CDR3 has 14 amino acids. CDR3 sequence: CSVETGTGIEKLFF. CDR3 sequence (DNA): TGCAGCGTTGAGACCGGGACAGGAATTGAGAAACTGTTTTTT. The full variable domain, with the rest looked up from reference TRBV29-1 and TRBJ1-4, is SAVISQKPSRDICQRGTSLTIQCQVDSQVTMMFWYRQQPGQSLTLIATANQGSEATYESGFVIDKFPISRPNLTFSTLTVSNMSPEDSSIYLCSVETGTGIEKLFFGSGTQLSVL.

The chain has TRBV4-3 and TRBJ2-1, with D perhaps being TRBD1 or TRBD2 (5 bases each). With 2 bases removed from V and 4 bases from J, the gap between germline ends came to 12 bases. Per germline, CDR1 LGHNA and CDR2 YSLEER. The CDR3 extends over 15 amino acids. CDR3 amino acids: CASSQRRDQYNEQFF. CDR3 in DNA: TGCGCCAGCAGCCAACGCAGGGACCAGTACAATGAGCAGTTCTTC.

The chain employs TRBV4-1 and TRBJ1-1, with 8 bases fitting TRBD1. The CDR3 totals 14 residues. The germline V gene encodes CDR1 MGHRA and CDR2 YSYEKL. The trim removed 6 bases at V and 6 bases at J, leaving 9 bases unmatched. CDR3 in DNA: TGCGCCAGCAGTTATGGCCCCAGGGGGCCTGAAGCTTTCTTT. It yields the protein CASSYGPRGPEAFF.

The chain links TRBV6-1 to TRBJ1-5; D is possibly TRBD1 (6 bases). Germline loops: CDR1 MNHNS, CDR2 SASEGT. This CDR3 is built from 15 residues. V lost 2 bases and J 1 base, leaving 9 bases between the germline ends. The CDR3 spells CASSEWGASNQPQHF. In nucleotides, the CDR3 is TGTGCCAGCAGTGAATGGGGGGCAAGCAATCAGCCCCAGCATTTT.

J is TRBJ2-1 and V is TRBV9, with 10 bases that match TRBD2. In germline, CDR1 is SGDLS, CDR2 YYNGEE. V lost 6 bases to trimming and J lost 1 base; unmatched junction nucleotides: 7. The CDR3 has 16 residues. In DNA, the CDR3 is TGTGCCAGCACCCGGACTAGCGGTACTTCCTACAATGAGCAGTTCTTC. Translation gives CASTRTSGTSYNEQFF.

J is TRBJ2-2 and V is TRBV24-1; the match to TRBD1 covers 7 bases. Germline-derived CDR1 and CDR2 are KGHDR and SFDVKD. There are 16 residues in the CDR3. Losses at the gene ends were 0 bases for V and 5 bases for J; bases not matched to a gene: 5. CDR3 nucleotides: TGTGCCACCAGTGATTTGAACAGGGGTGATACCGGGGAGCTGTTTTTT. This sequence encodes CATSDLNRGDTGELFF.

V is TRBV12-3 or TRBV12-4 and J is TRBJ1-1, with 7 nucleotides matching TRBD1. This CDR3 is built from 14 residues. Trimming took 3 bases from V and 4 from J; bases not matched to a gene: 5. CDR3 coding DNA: TGTGCCAGCAGTTTCGACAGGGTGGGCACTGAAGCTTTCTTT. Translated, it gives CASSFDRVGTEAFF.

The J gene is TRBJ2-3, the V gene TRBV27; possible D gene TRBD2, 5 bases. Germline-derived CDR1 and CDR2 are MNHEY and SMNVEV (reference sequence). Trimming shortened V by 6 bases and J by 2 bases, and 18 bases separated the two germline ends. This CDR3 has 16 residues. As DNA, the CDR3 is TGTGCCAGCAGAAAAGGGCGGCCGACTAACACAGATACGCAGTATTTT. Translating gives CASRKGRPTNTDTQYF.

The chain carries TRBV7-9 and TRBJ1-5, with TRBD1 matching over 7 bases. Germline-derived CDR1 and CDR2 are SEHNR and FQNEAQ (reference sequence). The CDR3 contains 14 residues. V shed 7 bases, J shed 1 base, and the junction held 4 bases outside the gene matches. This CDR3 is CASTRQGSNQPQHF. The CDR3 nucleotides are TGTGCCAGCACCAGACAGGGAAGCAATCAGCCCCAGCATTTT.

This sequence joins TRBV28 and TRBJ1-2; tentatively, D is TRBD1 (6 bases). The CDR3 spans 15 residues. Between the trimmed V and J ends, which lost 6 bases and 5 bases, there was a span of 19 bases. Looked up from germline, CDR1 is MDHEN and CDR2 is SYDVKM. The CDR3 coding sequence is TGTGCCAGCAGCCCCCCTCGGACAGAGTCATATGGCTACACCTTC. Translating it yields CASSPPRTESYGYTF.

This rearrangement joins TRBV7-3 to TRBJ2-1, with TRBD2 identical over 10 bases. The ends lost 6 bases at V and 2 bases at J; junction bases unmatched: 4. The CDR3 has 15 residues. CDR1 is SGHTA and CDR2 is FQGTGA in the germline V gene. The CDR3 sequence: CASSYLAGAYNEQFF. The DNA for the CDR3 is TGTGCCAGCAGTTATCTAGCGGGAGCCTACAATGAGCAGTTCTTC.

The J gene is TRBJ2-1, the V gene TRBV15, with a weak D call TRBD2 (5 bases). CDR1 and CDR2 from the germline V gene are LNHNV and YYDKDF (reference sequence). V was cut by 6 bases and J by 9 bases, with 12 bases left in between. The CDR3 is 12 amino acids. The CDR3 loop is CATSPGTLEQFF. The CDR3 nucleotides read TGTGCCACCAGTCCGGGAACCCTTGAGCAGTTCTTC.

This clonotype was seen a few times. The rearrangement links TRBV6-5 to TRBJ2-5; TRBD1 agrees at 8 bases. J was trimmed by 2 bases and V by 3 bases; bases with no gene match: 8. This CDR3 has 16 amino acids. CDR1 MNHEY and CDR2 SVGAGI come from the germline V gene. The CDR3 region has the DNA TGTGCCAGCAGTTATCTTGGGACAGGTTTGCAAGAGACCCAGTACTTC. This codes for CASSYLGTGLQETQYF.